This TCR beta chain was captured by sequencing in a study of blood T cell repertoires in COVID-19. The wider study: PBMCs, B-cell-depleted T cells, or T cells provided the cDNA or gDNA that made up the material.

The CDR3 spans 15 residues. Germline CDR1 and CDR2: LNHDA and SQIVND (reference sequence). V gave up 5 bases and J gave up 4 bases; unmatched junction bases: 3. In Seattle, patients joined the study during active infection and were tracked longitudinally. How the authors handled the data: Scientists estimated how many nucleated cells there were by amplifying reference gene primers. The data were produced by immunoSEQ multiplex PCR, yet TCRdb's version contains in-frame clones alone and is incomplete. V and J calls and clone size are copied from that table; D and trimming were computed from the DNA. This table has 150,000 to 200,000 clones, approximately 83% appearing once.

The V call is TRBV19, the J call TRBJ2-2; 11 nucleotides align to TRBD2. Sequenced sample: peripheral blood. The sequence came from a woman in her thirties or forties with COVID-19, enrolled during active disease. CDR3 sequence reads: CASSSGTSGTGELFF. In DNA form, the CDR3 reads TGTGCCAGTAGTTCCGGGACTAGCGGCACCGGGGAGCTGTTTTTT.